One sample yielded the 17 T cell receptor beta chains listed below, sequenced in a study of CD8+ T cells in alopecia areata. RNA was isolated and reverse transcribed to cDNA, the sequencing template. Assay used: immunoSEQ multiplex PCR; TCRdb lists only in-frame clones, some missing. The sample shows roughly 140,000 clones, approximately 53% of them seen only once. The starting material was CD8+ T cells sorted from blood, obtained at week 0. The receptors here all came from a human donor with alopecia areata.

V is TRBV7-8 and J is TRBJ2-1; TRBD2 is a possible D gene (6 bases). V lost 5 bases and J 5 bases, leaving 22 bases between the germline ends. CDR1 is SGHVS, CDR2 FQNEAQ, per germline. This CDR3 region has 17 residues. This chain's CDR3 is CASSPPRGGTLDNEQFF. The CDR3 DNA follows: TGTGCCAGCAGCCCCCCCCGTGGAGGGACGTTAGACAATGAGCAGTTCTTC. The full variable domain, rest sourced from reference TRBV7-8 and TRBJ2-1, is GAGVSQSPRYKVAKRGQDVALRCDPISGHVSLFWYQQALGQGPEFLTYFQNEAQLDKSGLPSDRFFAERPEGSVSTLKIQRTQQEDSAVYLCASSPPRGGTLDNEQFFGPGTRLTVL.

The CDR3 spells CASSEGVGDTYNEQFF. CDR3 DNA sequence: TGCGCCAGCAGTGAGGGAGTGGGGGACACCTACAATGAGCAGTTCTTC. The rearrangement links TRBV10-1 to TRBJ2-1; D might be TRBD1 (6 bases). There are 16 residues in the CDR3. V was pared by 2 bases and J by 2 bases, with 13 bases between. Looked up from germline, CDR1 is WNHNN and CDR2 is SYGVQD (reference sequence).

V is TRBV4-3 and J is TRBJ1-1, with D unresolved. Germline V gives CDR1 LGHNA, CDR2 YSLEER. The V and J ends lost 0 bases and 3 bases respectively, with 5 bases between them. This CDR3 region has 13 residues. CDR3 DNA: TGCGCCAGCAGCCAAGAGGGGTACACTGAAGCTTTCTTT. Translating it yields CASSQEGYTEAFF.

V usage is TRBV19 and J usage is TRBJ2-7; D call uncertain. This CDR3 is 11 amino acids long. CDR1 is LNHDA and CDR2 is SQIVND in the germline V gene (reference sequence). V was pared by 5 bases and J by 3 bases, with 5 bases between. CDR3 in DNA: TGTGCCAGTAGTCTTAACTACGAGCAGTACTTC. Translation: CASSLNYEQYF. Full variable domain (outside the CDR3, taken from reference TRBV19 and TRBJ2-7): DGGITQSPKYLFRKEGQNVTLSCEQNLNHDAMYWYRQDPGQGLRLIYYSQIVNDFQKGDIAEGYSVSREKKESFPLTVTSAQKNPTAFYLCASSLNYEQYFGPGTRLTVT.

The chain is built from TRBV23-1 and TRBJ1-5; no clear D. TRBV23-1 is identified as an open reading frame with a role that is uncertain. The V and J ends lost 5 bases and 2 bases respectively, with 16 bases between them. The CDR3 extends over 16 amino acids. The chain's CDR3 is CASSRVDSRGNQPQHF. The CDR3 DNA reads TGCGCCAGCAGTAGGGTTGACTCTCGAGGCAATCAGCCCCAGCATTTT.

Only a few counts were recorded for this clone. This rearrangement joins TRBV10-3 to TRBJ2-3; either TRBD1 or TRBD2 may supply D (5 bases each). With 3 bases removed from V and 3 bases from J, the gap between germline ends came to 10 bases. Germline V lookup: CDR1 ENHRY, CDR2 SYGVKD. The CDR3 has 14 amino acids. CDR3 sequence: CAISEGTATDTQYF. In DNA, the CDR3 is TGTGCCATCAGTGAAGGGACGGCGACAGATACGCAGTATTTT.

The chain carries TRBV7-2 and TRBJ1-1; D is perhaps TRBD1 (5 bases). Trimming shortened V by 5 bases and J by 3 bases, and 13 bases separated the two germline ends. CDR3 length: 14 residues. CDR1 SGHTA and CDR2 FQGNSA come from the germline V gene. DNA for the CDR3: TGTGCCAGCAGCGTGAATGGGGACGACACTGAAGCTTTCTTT. Its protein product is CASSVNGDDTEAFF. Looking up the rest from reference TRBV7-2 and TRBJ1-1 gives the full variable domain: GAGVSQSPSNKVTEKGKDVELRCDPISGHTALYWYRQSLGQGLEFLIYFQGNSAPDKSGLPSDRFSAERTGGSVSTLTIQRTQQEDSAVYLCASSVNGDDTEAFFGQGTRLTVV.

The chain carries TRBV29-1 and TRBJ2-5; D not certain. TRBJ2-7 explains the end of the DNA better; the J call may be wrong. Looked up from germline, CDR1 is SQVTM and CDR2 is ANQGSEA. The CDR3 is 12 residues long. The CDR3 DNA reads as TGCAGCGTGAGGACGGGCACCTACGAGCAGTACTTC. Its translation: CSVRTGTYEQYF.

This clone was seen a handful of times. The chain employs TRBV30 and TRBJ2-3; 7 bases align to TRBD1. J was trimmed by 4 bases and V by 4 bases; bases with no gene match: 8. This CDR3 contains 14 residues. The germline V gene encodes CDR1 GTSNPN and CDR2 SVGIG (reference sequence). The CDR3 sequence is CAWTRGQGADTQYF. DNA for the CDR3: TGTGCCTGGACCCGCGGCCAGGGGGCAGATACGCAGTATTTT.

The V gene is TRBV13, the J gene TRBJ2-7; 9 bases are a match to TRBD2. Trimming removed 5 bases from V and 2 bases from J; junction bases left unmatched: 10. Germline loops: CDR1 PRHDT, CDR2 FYEKMQ (reference sequence). The CDR3 loop spans 16 amino acids. CDR3 nucleotide sequence: TGTGCCAGCAGCCCCACAGGTAGCGGGGGACCCTACGAGCAGTACTTC. Translation: CASSPTGSGGPYEQYF.

This chain uses TRBV5-1 with TRBJ1-3; 9 nucleotides agree with TRBD1. After removal of 4 bases from V and 1 base from J, the junction contained 15 bases not matched to a gene. The CDR3 runs 19 residues. Per germline, CDR1 SGHRS and CDR2 YFSETQ. The CDR3 nucleotides read TGCGCCAGCAGCGATTCCGGGACAGGGCATCCTGGGTCTGGAAACACCATATATTTT. Its protein product is CASSDSGTGHPGSGNTIYF.

V gene TRBV14 combines with J gene TRBJ1-1; D unresolved. Germline V CDR1 and CDR2: SGHDN, FVKESK. V was cut by 0 bases and J by 3 bases, with 14 bases left in between. This CDR3 has 16 residues. The DNA for the CDR3 is TGTGCCAGCAGCCAAGATGGCGAGGGTAGGGACACTGAAGCTTTCTTT. As protein: CASSQDGEGRDTEAFF.

This clone was picked up a small number of times. CDR3 coding DNA: TGCGCCAGCAGACAGGGAAGCACCGGGGAGCTGTTTTTT. This encodes CASRQGSTGELFF. The chain links TRBV5-1 to TRBJ2-2; D is perhaps TRBD1 (6 bases). V gave up 5 bases and J gave up 4 bases, with 9 bases separating them. CDR3 length: 13 amino acids. Per the germline V gene, CDR1 is SGHRS and CDR2 is YFSETQ.

This chain's CDR3 is CASSFKQGGNSPLHF. The CDR3 DNA follows: TGTGCCAGCAGTTTTAAGCAGGGGGGTAATTCACCCCTCCACTTT. This chain uses TRBV6-5 with TRBJ1-6; 7 bases are a match to TRBD1. The CDR3 loop spans 15 amino acids. CDR1 is MNHEY, CDR2 SVGAGI, per germline. The V and J ends lost 4 bases and 6 bases, in that order; junction bases with no gene match: 6.

The chain couples TRBV5-6 to TRBJ1-6, with D uncertain. Deletions cut 0 bases from V and 7 bases from J, with 5 bases between. This CDR3 has 13 residues. Germline values: CDR1 SGHDT, CDR2 YYEEEE. The CDR3 DNA reads as TGTGCCAGCAGCTTGGTTGTGAATTCACCCCTCCACTTT. Protein sequence: CASSLVVNSPLHF.

The CDR3 reads CASSLGDRGYSYEQYF. DNA of the CDR3: TGTGCCAGCAGCTTGGGTGATCGTGGATACTCCTACGAGCAGTACTTC. This chain joins TRBV7-6 and TRBJ2-7; D call uncertain. Germline V gene data show CDR1 as SGHVS and CDR2 as FNYEAQ. CDR3 size: 16 residues. The ends were cut back, 3 bases at V and 0 bases at J, with 15 bases in the middle.

This chain uses TRBV30 with TRBJ1-5; no firm D call. V shed 0 bases and J shed 4 bases, with 4 bases lying between them. Germline assignment: CDR1 GTSNPN and CDR2 SVGIG (reference sequence). The CDR3 is 12 amino acids. The CDR3 protein is CAWSVWNQPQHF. In nucleotides, the CDR3 is TGTGCCTGGAGTGTCTGGAATCAGCCCCAGCATTTT.